The sequence of this T cell receptor beta chain was determined in a study of shared clonotypes between healthy human individuals. The protocol was immunoSEQ multiplex PCR, while the TCRdb copy is restricted to in-frame clones and leaves out a portion. The data hold about 480,000 clones, with 75% to 80% observed a single time. This CDR3 spans 15 amino acids. V lost 5 bases, J lost 6 bases, and 9 bases stayed unmatched. Germline lookup yields CDR1 MDHEN and CDR2 SYDVKM. The sequence was obtained from a middle-aged woman in good health. Some clones in this sample may be carry-over from other donors' samples. The chain couples TRBV28 to TRBJ1-5; TRBD1 matches at 8 bases. Source material: PBMCs. The chain's CDR3 is CASSAQTGGIQPQHF. CDR3 bases: TGTGCCAGCAGTGCGCAAACAGGGGGTATTCAGCCCCAGCATTTT.